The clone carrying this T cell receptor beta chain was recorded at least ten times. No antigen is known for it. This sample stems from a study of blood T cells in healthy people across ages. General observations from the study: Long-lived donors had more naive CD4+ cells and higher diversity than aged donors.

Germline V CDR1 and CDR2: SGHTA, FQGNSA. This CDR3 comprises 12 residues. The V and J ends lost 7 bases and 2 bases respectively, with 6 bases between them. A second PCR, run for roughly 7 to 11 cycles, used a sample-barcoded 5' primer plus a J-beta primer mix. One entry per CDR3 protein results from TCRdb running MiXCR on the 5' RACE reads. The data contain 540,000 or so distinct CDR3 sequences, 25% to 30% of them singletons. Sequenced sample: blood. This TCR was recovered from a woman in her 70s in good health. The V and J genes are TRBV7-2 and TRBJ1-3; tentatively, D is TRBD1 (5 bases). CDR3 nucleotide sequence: TGTGCCAGCAAAGGGGCTGGAAACACCATATATTTT. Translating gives CASKGAGNTIYF.